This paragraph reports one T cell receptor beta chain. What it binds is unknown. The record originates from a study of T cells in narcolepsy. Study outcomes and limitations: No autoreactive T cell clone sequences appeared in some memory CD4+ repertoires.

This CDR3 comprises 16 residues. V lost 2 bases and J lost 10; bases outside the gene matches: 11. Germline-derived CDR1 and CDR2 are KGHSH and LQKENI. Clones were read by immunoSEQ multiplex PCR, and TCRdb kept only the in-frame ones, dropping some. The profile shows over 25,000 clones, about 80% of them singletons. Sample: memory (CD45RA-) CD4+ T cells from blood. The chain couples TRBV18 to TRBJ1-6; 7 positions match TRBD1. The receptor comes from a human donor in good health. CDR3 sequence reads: CASSPNGPGGWSPLHF. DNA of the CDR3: TGTGCCAGCTCACCAAACGGACCAGGGGGTTGGTCACCCCTCCACTTT.